The entry below gives a single T cell receptor (beta chain) sequence along with its context. Its antigen is unknown. Base-call qualities are not available, and no considerably larger clone is one nucleotide away. The method was the immunoSEQ multiplex PCR assay. The multiplex PCR relied on a mix of 60 forward primers for TCR Vbeta segments and 13 reverse primers for TCR Jbeta segments. The CDR3 region of rearranged TCR beta genes was amplified from genomic DNA by a multiplex PCR assay. The Illumina HiSeq System was used to sequence the amplified TCR beta libraries as 87-base-pair reads. The authors' pipeline ran thus. In a later analysis, some 80 million unique TCR beta chains were counted across the approximately 670 repertoires, and roughly 10 million of these chains were shared by at least two donors. Raw reads were error-corrected and collapsed into unique sequences by a nearest-neighbor algorithm in which closely related sequences were merged to remove PCR and sequencing errors. CDR3 sequences were aligned to IMGT reference sequences to assign V, D and J gene segments. For a sequence to be retained, a match of at least six nucleotides to both a V gene segment and a J gene segment was required. Rearrangements were called productive when the CDR3 lacked stop codons and stayed in frame with V and J; all others were non-productive. Following IMGT convention, CDR3 was defined as the stretch from the second conserved V-encoded cysteine up to the conserved J-encoded phenylalanine. Sequences without an unambiguous match to a single V gene segment were excluded from the earlier analysis of about 630 of the donors. An earlier analysis of a few hundred of the donors called V segments functional above 56.7% productive rearrangements and segregating when the between-donor standard deviation exceeded 5%. To diagnose cytomegalovirus status from the catalog of TCR beta chain sequences, a statistical classification framework was built. In a later analysis, V and J genes were assigned by comparing TCR nucleotide sequences against IMGT/GENE-DB human TR gene sequences. A later analysis assigned CDR3 sequences and most-parsimonious VDJ recombination scenarios with the TCRdist pipeline. In a later analysis, every TCR beta chain was defined by the combination of its CDR3 amino acid sequence and its V-gene family, and reads without a unique V-gene family were dropped. As a way to deal with suspected cross-contamination and a sequencing artifact, a later analysis dropped more than 500 nucleotide sequences that were highly shared and had low generation probability. In a later analysis, a clonal expansion index was calculated for each public chain from normalized within-repertoire ranks of inferred template counts. A later analysis computed generation probabilities with a VDJ recombination model fitted to out-of-frame rearrangements, and checked the results against IGoR. In a later analysis, hypergeometric tests were used to score TCR-TCR, TCR-HLA and TCR-CMV co-occurrence, with a repertoire-size bias correction applied to TCR pairs. In a later analysis, false discovery rates were estimated by permuting HLA or CMV assignments 20 times. In a later analysis, co-occurring TCRs were grouped using DBSCAN, and TCRdist sequence similarity was added for clustering within HLA-allele-positive subsets. Repertoires with fewer than 30,000 or more than 120,000 public chains were left out of co-occurrence clustering, as were four to six repertoires with anomalous nucleotide sharing. TCRdb re-hosts the immuneACCESS table, in-frame sequences only. Its copies lack some clones; in the studies checked, an unresolved V gene accounts for under half of them, and the cause for the rest is not known. The V and J calls and clone size are taken from that table; D and trimming were inferred from the DNA. Counted in this sample were tens of thousands of clones; roughly 83% of them appeared once. The top ten constitute 2.1% of the sample.

The cohort consisted of 666 healthy bone marrow donors. At the time of sampling, all cohort members were nominally healthy, though unrecorded immune exposures were likely present. The donor was CMV seronegative and belonged to the group of 380 or so seronegative cohort members. Every donor gave a peripheral blood sample, and the peripheral blood mononuclear cells from that sample were used for TCR beta sequencing. The Qiagen DNeasy Blood Extraction Kit was used to extract genomic DNA from the blood cell samples. The CDR3 runs 16 residues from the cysteine to the phenylalanine. Left in the record is the CDR3 DNA by itself, 48 bases read in frame from the first base. Per the germline V gene (reference sequence), MNHEY is the CDR1 and SMNVEV is the CDR2. V sheds 3 bases and J sheds 7 bases, leaving 18 bases between their ends. These data come from a study of cytomegalovirus exposure and HLA in healthy donors (dated by TCRdb to the late 2010s). With regard to the full study: In an earlier analysis of around 540 of the donors, 250 to 300 Gb of sequence data and just under 120 million unique TCR beta sequences from 150 million to 200 million T cells were reported. Roughly 290 gigabases of sequencing data and 70 million to 100 million unique TCR sequences made up an early release that covered approximately 650 HLA-typed donors. Among the roughly 390 genotyped donors, roughly 80% belonged to the genetic ancestry cluster associated with self-reported Caucasian donors. The aim of the study was to test whether cataloging public T cell receptors could identify signatures of past pathogen exposure. Using immunosequencing, the study profiled T cell repertoires from around 670 subjects and related those repertoires to cytomegalovirus serostatus. A separate validation cohort of 100 to 150 different subjects was used in addition to the roughly 670-subject first cohort. The study combined high-throughput TCR immunosequencing, statistical association of individual TCRs with disease status, and machine learning to predict cytomegalovirus infection status. In a later analysis, previously published TCR beta repertoires from some 640 donors were re-analyzed and high-resolution HLA genotyping was added so that TCR occurrence patterns could be studied. The later analysis used no new phenotypic data to find candidate immune exposures, relying instead on TCR beta sequences and their occurrence across donors. An earlier analysis of around 540 of the donors applied high-throughput TCR beta sequencing to assess whether each TCR beta V gene segment acted as functional or pseudogenic. Donor age, sex, ethnicity and CMV serostatus were compiled together with the repertoire data. Genome-wide SNP genotypes for about 60% of the roughly 670 donors were used in a later genetic analysis, which treated that subset as a discovery cohort. All discovery cohort repertoires had been generated on a single sequencing platform. HLA typing included class I and class II loci at four-digit resolution. The number of donors typed differed by locus, with about 629-630 for A, B, C, DRB1 and DQB1, over 500 for DQA1, approximately 580 for DPA1, and 400 to 490 for DPB1. About 5 DR-DQ haplotypes were handled as single units for association and clustering, since linkage in the cohort was strong. Among some 410 genotyped donors of the cohort, an average of roughly 240,000 unique TCR beta nucleotide sequences were sequenced per donor, 15% to 20% of them non-productive.

Findings and caveats that apply to the study as a whole: Most TCR sequences were seen in very few donors, while some public TCRs were found in many individuals. The only immune exposure information available for the cohort was CMV serostatus. In a later analysis, 16,951 TCR beta sequences were associated with specific HLA alleles at a false discovery rate of 0.05. The cohort was sequenced for TCR beta chains only, and without alpha or paired-chain data the features that could be detected were limited. In the study, around 150 TCR beta chains were listed as associated with cytomegalovirus. According to a later genetic analysis, donors in an Asian-associated ancestry cluster had fewer N-insertions in productive TCRs than the approximately 630-donor mean. A further reported finding was that TCR beta sequences accurately predicted the HLA-A and HLA-B alleles for most subjects in the first cohort. Because the 87-base-pair reads could not distinguish some IMGT-functional V segments, including TRBV6-2 and TRBV6-3, those segments were excluded. In a later analysis, several top co-occurrence clusters were reported to appear linked to parvovirus B19, influenza, CMV and Epstein-Barr virus. A cluster of highly shared sequence variants was judged likely to be a technical artifact of the sequencing pipeline. In a later analysis, the rate of TCR association differed among HLA loci, with DRB1 alleles having the most associated TCRs and HLA-C alleles having the fewest. A later analysis found that most CMV-associated TCR beta chains appeared HLA-restricted, with HLA associations seemingly driven largely by CMV exposure. According to the authors, the approach could potentially be generalized to other disease states and immunological phenotypes. The earlier analysis of some 540 of the donors excluded some 15 rarely observed V segments, including chromosome 9 orphons, because counts were too low. In a later analysis, HLA-associated TCR beta chains showed more clonal expansion and lower generation probabilities than non-associated chains that were equally common. Presence/absence analyses assumed roughly uniform sequencing depth across donors, an assumption that may not hold. When HLA alleles, especially DR and DQ, strongly co-occurred, attributing TCR associations to individual alleles was difficult. Because HLA typing was unavailable for some donors at each locus, only the typed subset was used in association tests. An association between a missense DCLRE1C variant and V-gene and J-gene trimming of TCR beta chains was found in a later genetic analysis and replicated in an independent cohort. In vitro tests confirmed that three of the cytomegalovirus-associated TCR beta chains recognize cytomegalovirus antigens. Linkage disequilibrium might explain the correlated functional status among segregating V segments, but an unknown experimental factor could not be ruled out. Broadly in line with IMGT annotations, most TCR beta V segments showed up in productive rearrangements about 90% or about 30% of the time in an earlier analysis of several hundred of the donors. Cytomegalovirus status was reported to be diagnosed by the classifier with high specificity and sensitivity in both the original and validation cohorts.

This sequence was found in a man aged 18 to 30 in good health and CMV-seronegative. The chain employs TRBV27 and TRBJ1-4; the D gene is not confidently resolved. Sequencing was performed on PBMCs. The DNA reads as follows: TGTGCCAGCAGTTTCTTGCGGGGAGGACCCGGTGAAAAACTGTTTTTT. Protein translation: CASSFLRGGPGEKLFF.